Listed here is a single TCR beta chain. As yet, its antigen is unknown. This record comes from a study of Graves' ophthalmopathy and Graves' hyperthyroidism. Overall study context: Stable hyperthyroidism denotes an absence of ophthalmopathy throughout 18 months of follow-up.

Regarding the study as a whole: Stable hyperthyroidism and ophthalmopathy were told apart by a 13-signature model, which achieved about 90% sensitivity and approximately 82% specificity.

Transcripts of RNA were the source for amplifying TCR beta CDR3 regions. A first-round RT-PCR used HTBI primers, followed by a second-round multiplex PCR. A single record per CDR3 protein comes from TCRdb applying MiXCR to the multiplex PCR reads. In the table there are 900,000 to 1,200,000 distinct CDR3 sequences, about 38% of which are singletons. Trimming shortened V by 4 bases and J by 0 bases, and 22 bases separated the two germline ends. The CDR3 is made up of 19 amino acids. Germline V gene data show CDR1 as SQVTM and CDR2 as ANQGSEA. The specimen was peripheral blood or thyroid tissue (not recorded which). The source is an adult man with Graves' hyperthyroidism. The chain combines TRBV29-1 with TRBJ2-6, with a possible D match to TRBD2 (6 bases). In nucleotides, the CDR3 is TGCAGCGTTGTGGGTCCGGGACTGGGTCGGAGCTCTGGGGCCAACGTCCTGACTTTC. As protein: CSVVGPGLGRSSGANVLTF.